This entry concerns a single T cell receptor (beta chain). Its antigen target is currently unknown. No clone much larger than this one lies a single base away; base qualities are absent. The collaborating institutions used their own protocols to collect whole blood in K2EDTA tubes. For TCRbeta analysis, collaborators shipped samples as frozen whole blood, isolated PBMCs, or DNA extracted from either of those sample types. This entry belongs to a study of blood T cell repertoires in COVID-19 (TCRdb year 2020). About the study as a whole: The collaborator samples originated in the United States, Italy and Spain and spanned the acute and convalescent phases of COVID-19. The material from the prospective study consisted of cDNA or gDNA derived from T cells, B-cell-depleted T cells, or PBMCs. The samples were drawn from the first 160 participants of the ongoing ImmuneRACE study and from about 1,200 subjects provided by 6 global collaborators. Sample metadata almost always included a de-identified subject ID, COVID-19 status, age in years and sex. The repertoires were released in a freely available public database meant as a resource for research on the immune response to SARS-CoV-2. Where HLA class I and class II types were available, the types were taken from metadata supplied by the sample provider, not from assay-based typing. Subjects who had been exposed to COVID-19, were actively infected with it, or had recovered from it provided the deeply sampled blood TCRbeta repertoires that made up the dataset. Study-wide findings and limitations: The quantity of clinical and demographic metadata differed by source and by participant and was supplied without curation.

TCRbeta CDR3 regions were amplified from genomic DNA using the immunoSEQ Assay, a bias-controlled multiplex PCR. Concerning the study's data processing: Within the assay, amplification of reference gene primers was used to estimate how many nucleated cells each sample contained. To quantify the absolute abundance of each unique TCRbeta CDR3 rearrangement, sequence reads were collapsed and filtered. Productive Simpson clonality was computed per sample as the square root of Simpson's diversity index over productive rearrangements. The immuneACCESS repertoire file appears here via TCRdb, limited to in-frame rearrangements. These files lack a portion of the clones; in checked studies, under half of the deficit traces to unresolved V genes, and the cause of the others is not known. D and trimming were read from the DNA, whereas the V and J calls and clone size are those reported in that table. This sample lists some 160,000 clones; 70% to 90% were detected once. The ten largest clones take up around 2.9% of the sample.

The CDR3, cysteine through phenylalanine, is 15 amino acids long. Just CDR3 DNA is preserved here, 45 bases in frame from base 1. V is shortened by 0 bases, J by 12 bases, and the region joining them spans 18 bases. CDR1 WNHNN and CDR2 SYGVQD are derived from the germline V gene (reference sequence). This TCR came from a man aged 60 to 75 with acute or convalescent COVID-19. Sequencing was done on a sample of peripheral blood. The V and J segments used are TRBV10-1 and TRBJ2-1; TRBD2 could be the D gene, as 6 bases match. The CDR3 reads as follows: CASSESRDSALRQFF. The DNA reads TGCGCCAGCAGTGAGTCCCGGGACTCGGCATTGAGGCAGTTCTTC.